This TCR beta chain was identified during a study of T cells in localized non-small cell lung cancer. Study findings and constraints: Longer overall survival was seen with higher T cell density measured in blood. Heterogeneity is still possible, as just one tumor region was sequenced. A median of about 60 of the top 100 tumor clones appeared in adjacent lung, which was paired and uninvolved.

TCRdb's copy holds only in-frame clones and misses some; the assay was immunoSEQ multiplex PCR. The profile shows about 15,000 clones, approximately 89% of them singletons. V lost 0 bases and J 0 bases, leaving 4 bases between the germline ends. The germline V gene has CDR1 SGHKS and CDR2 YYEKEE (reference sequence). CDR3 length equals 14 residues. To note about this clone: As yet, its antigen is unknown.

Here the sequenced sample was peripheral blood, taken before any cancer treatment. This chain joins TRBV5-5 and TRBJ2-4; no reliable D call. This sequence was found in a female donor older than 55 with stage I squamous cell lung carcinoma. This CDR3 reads CASSLDLAKNIQYF. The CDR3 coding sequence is TGTGCCAGCAGCTTGGACTTAGCCAAAAACATTCAGTACTTC.